This TCR beta chain was found in a study of regulatory T cells in long-lasting Graves disease. Study-wide context: Newly diagnosed Graves' patients had under 3 months of antithyroid drugs.

CDR3 length: 15 amino acids. With 5 bases clipped from V and 8 bases from J, the junction kept 11 bases outside the gene matches. CDR1 and CDR2 from the germline V gene are SGHTA and FQGNSA. Study results and limitations: Exclusively peripheral blood, rather than thyroid tissue, was studied.

There are many counts of this clonotype. Its antigen remains unidentified. Combining iRepertoire HTBI primers with Arm-PCR of CDR3 regions, the authors built TCR beta libraries. In TCRdb, the multiplex PCR reads were re-called with MiXCR into one record per CDR3 protein. The sample has about 430,000 distinct CDR3 sequences, around 16% seen once. The time point: newly diagnosed GD, antithyroid drugs for less than 3 months. RNA from PBMCs was the source of the TCR library. The patients included were those that came from an endocrinology department in Xi'an, China. The sample was also reused in another study, on T cells in Graves' hyperthyroidism and ophthalmopathy. From that study: Uncontrolled infections, other autoimmune diseases, pregnancy or lactation led to exclusion of patients.

This sequence was found in a woman aged 40 to 50 with Graves disease. The source was peripheral blood mononuclear cells (PBMCs), collected at new diagnosis, from a patient treated with antithyroid drugs. The chain combines TRBV7-2 with TRBJ1-4, with 7 bases matching TRBD1. CDR3 bases: TGTGCCAGCAGCCCAAACGACAGGGTGGGAGAAAAACTGTTTTTT. It codes for CASSPNDRVGEKLFF. Full variable domain (outside the CDR3, taken from reference TRBV7-2 and TRBJ1-4): GAGVSQSPSNKVTEKGKDVELRCDPISGHTALYWYRQSLGQGLEFLIYFQGNSAPDKSGLPSDRFSAERTGGSVSTLTIQRTQQEDSAVYLCASSPNDRVGEKLFFGSGTQLSVL.